The 22 T cell receptor beta chains below all came from one sample that was sequenced in a study of T cells of healthy individuals. TCRdb reanalysed the 5' RACE reads using MiXCR and keeps one entry per CDR3 protein. The repertoire holds about 96,000 distinct CDR3 sequences, with about 16% as singletons. The receptor set was obtained from a human donor in good health.

The sample holds a few counts of this clonotype. The J gene is TRBJ2-2, the V gene TRBV29-1; D is uncertain. This CDR3 is built from 14 residues. V was pared by 5 bases and J by 4 bases, with 14 bases between. Germline assignment: CDR1 SQVTM and CDR2 ANQGSEA. The CDR3 DNA sequence: TGCAGCGTTAACCGCGGATCGATCACCGGGGAGCTGTTTTTT. The encoded protein is CSVNRGSITGELFF.

The chain joins TRBV4-3 to TRBJ2-2; 7 bases are a match to TRBD2. Looked up from germline, CDR1 is LGHNA and CDR2 is YSLEER. CDR3 length equals 16 residues. V was pared by 1 base and J by 4 bases, with 6 bases of the junction left unmatched. Here the CDR3 reads CASSQAPAGVTGELFF. Here the CDR3 DNA reads TGCGCCAGCAGCCAAGCGCCGGCGGGAGTCACCGGGGAGCTGTTTTTT.

This clonotype has ten or more counts. The chain employs TRBV28 and TRBJ1-6; TRBD1 matches 7 bases. CDR1 is MDHEN and CDR2 is SYDVKM in the germline V gene. CDR3 length: 15 residues. With 5 bases clipped from V and 13 bases from J, the junction kept 14 bases outside the gene matches. CDR3 amino acids: CASSPSTGPRGPLHF. The CDR3 coding sequence is TGTGCCAGCAGTCCTTCGACAGGGCCTCGAGGGCCCCTCCACTTT.

V gene TRBV3-1 combines with J gene TRBJ2-2; D ambiguous. V was trimmed by 1 base and J by 7 bases, leaving 10 bases between them. The CDR3 spans 14 residues. Germline CDR1 and CDR2: LGHDT and YNNKEL (reference sequence). This chain's CDR3 is CASSQVGSHGELFF. The CDR3, as DNA: TGTGCCAGCAGCCAAGTTGGCAGCCACGGGGAGCTGTTTTTT.

The sample holds many counts of this clonotype. The genes are TRBV27 and TRBJ2-3; D ambiguous. The germline gives CDR1 MNHEY, CDR2 SMNVEV (reference sequence). V was cut by 3 bases and J by 2 bases, with 6 bases left in between. The CDR3 contains 13 residues. CDR3 region: CASSFRSTDTQYF. CDR3 nucleotides: TGTGCCAGCAGTTTCCGTTCCACAGATACGCAGTATTTT.

As to this clonotype: A junction boundary mismatches the germline segment, possibly from a read error. The chain recombines TRBV27 with TRBJ2-7; D unclear. The germline gives CDR1 MNHEY, CDR2 SMNVEV (reference sequence). The CDR3 is 13 amino acids. For the CDR3, the DNA is TGCACCAGCAGTTTCCCTCAGTCATACGAGCAGTACTTC. As protein: CTSSFPQSYEQYF.

The chain links TRBV6-6 to TRBJ2-1, with 10 bases aligning to TRBD1. The V gene end was trimmed by 8 bases and the J gene end by 6 bases; junction bases not matched to a gene: 7. Germline-derived CDR1 and CDR2 are MNHNY and SVGAGI (reference sequence). CDR3 size: 14 residues. The CDR3 nucleotides are TGTGCCAGCGTGGGGACAGGGGTTTTCAATGAGCAGTTCTTC. Its translation: CASVGTGVFNEQFF.

V gene TRBV2 combines with J gene TRBJ2-1, with 8 positions matching TRBD1. V lost 8 bases, J lost 4 bases, and 16 bases stayed unmatched. The CDR3 length is 17 residues. Per germline, CDR1 SNHLY and CDR2 FYNNEI. In DNA form, the CDR3 reads TGTGCCAGCCTTGAACTCGAAGGATACAGGGGGTACAATGAGCAGTTCTTC. It translates to CASLELEGYRGYNEQFF. Full variable domain (outside the CDR3, taken from reference TRBV2 and TRBJ2-1): EPEVTQTPSHQVTQMGQEVILRCVPISNHLYFYWYRQILGQKVEFLVSFYNNEISEKSEIFDDQFSVERPDGSNFTLKIRSTKLEDSAMYFCASLELEGYRGYNEQFFGPGTRLTVL.

The table lists this clonotype with a few counts. The CDR3 reads CASRPDPPGTQYF. In DNA form, the CDR3 reads TGTGCCAGCAGGCCCGACCCGCCGGGGACCCAGTACTTC. The chain couples TRBV6-2 or TRBV6-3 to TRBJ2-5, with D unclear. Trimming cost V 6 bases and J 7 bases, with 15 bases left between them. This CDR3 has 13 amino acids. Germline-derived CDR1 and CDR2 are MNHEY and SVGEGT.

This clonotype appeared a few times. This chain links TRBV5-1 with TRBJ1-6; no definite D call. This CDR3 is 13 amino acids long. Germline lookup yields CDR1 SGHRS and CDR2 YFSETQ. The V gene lost 0 bases and the J gene lost 7 bases, with 5 bases spanning the gap. The CDR3 reads CASSLVRNSPLHF. CDR3 nucleotide sequence: TGCGCCAGCAGCTTGGTGAGGAATTCACCCCTCCACTTT.

There are a few counts of this clonotype. This chain links TRBV15 with TRBJ2-3; 7 nucleotides line up with TRBD2. V trimming: 0 bases; J trimming: 4 bases; junction bases outside the gene matches: 7. Germline-derived CDR1 and CDR2 are LNHNV and YYDKDF (reference sequence). CDR3 length equals 16 residues. As DNA, the CDR3 is TGTGCCACCAGCAGAGATCTCCCGGGAGGATCAGATACGCAGTATTTT. This translates into CATSRDLPGGSDTQYF.

This chain joins TRBV6-1 and TRBJ2-5, with D possibly being TRBD1 (5 bases). The CDR3 has 13 amino acids. Germline assignment: CDR1 MNHNS and CDR2 SASEGT. Trimming left V 4 bases short and J 5 bases short, with 11 bases between. The CDR3 coding sequence is TGTGCCAGCAGTGTACTGGGGCGGGAGACCCAGTACTTC. As protein: CASSVLGRETQYF.

This clonotype has a count of ten or more. This chain joins TRBV5-1 and TRBJ2-4; 10 bases are a match to TRBD1. CDR1 SGHRS and CDR2 YFSETQ come from the germline V gene. The CDR3 has 15 amino acids. The V and J ends lost 4 bases and 6 bases, in that order; junction bases with no gene match: 7. CDR3 amino acids: CASSPGQGMANIQYF. In nucleotides, the CDR3 is TGCGCCAGCAGCCCGGGACAGGGGATGGCAAACATTCAGTACTTC.

This clonotype was found a few times. This sequence joins TRBV20-1 and TRBJ1-2, with 7 bases aligning to TRBD1. J gave up 6 bases and V 2 bases, and 12 bases lay outside the gene matches. The CDR3 runs to 15 residues. Germline CDR1 is DFQATT and CDR2 is SNEGSKA (reference sequence). Written as DNA, the CDR3 is TGCAGTGCTAGATCTTTCGTGGCAGGGGGAAATGGCTACACCTTC. Protein: CSARSFVAGGNGYTF.

This clonotype was counted at least ten times. The chain joins TRBV7-9 to TRBJ2-1, with TRBD2 matching over 9 bases. V was pared by 1 base and J by 6 bases, with 4 bases of the junction left unmatched. The CDR3 spans 15 residues. The germline CDR1 and CDR2 sequences are SEHNR and FQNEAQ (reference sequence). The CDR3 sequence: CASSLGLAETNEQFF. CDR3 coding DNA: TGTGCCAGCAGCTTAGGACTAGCGGAGACCAATGAGCAGTTCTTC.

In this sample, this clonotype turned up a few times. The V call is TRBV20-1, the J call TRBJ1-4; D possibly corresponds to TRBD1 (6 bases). V lost 6 bases and J 5 bases, leaving 13 bases between the germline ends. CDR1 and CDR2 (germline): DFQATT, SNEGSKA (reference sequence). This CDR3 is 13 amino acids long. DNA for the CDR3: TGCAGTGCGCGGGACATACTAAATGAAAAACTGTTTTTT. This gives the protein CSARDILNEKLFF.

The gene calls are TRBV5-1 and TRBJ2-7; the D gene is possibly TRBD2 (6 bases). Germline CDR1 is SGHRS and CDR2 is YFSETQ. The ends were cut back, 6 bases at V and 2 bases at J, with 18 bases in the middle. The CDR3 sequence is 15 residues long. For the CDR3, the DNA is TGCGCCAGCACCTCTGACCCTATAGCGGCCTACGAGCAGTACTTC. Residues: CASTSDPIAAYEQYF. Full variable domain (missing parts from reference TRBV5-1 and TRBJ2-7): KAGVTQTPRYLIKTRGQQVTLSCSPISGHRSVSWYQQTPGQGLQFLFEYFSETQRNKGNFPGRFSGRQFSNSRSEMNVSTLELGDSALYLCASTSDPIAAYEQYFGPGTRLTVT.

This clonotype was detected ten times or more. The rearrangement uses TRBV2 and TRBJ1-2, with D possibly matching TRBD1 (6 bases). The CDR3 is 14 residues long. Germline assignment: CDR1 SNHLY and CDR2 FYNNEI. Trimming took 2 bases from V and 4 from J, leaving 11 bases between them. DNA for the CDR3: TGTGCCAGCAGTGAAAGGGGGGCCGGCTATGGCTACACCTTC. Amino acid sequence: CASSERGAGYGYTF.

This clonotype showed up many times. V gene TRBV6-2 or TRBV6-3 combines with J gene TRBJ1-2; TRBD1 agrees at 9 bases. The CDR3 is 16 amino acids. In germline, CDR1 is MNHEY, CDR2 SVGEGT. The J segment lost 6 bases and the V segment lost 6 bases, leaving 14 bases of the junction unmatched. For the CDR3, the DNA is TGTGCCAGCAGCCCCCCGTCAGGGGACAGGGAGGATGGCTACACCTTC. Residues: CASSPPSGDREDGYTF.

In DNA, the CDR3 is TGTGCCAGCTGGAAAGAACATAATTCACCCCTCCACTTT. Translating gives CASWKEHNSPLHF. The rearrangement links TRBV9 to TRBJ1-6, with D unclear. CDR3 length equals 13 residues. Trimming stripped 7 bases from V and 5 bases from J, with 10 bases between. Germline lookup yields CDR1 SGDLS and CDR2 YYNGEE.

This clonotype was observed a few times. This chain connects TRBV28 to TRBJ2-1; a weak D match, TRBD2 (5 bases). Trimming took off 1 base at V and 0 bases at J, with 13 bases between the two ends. The CDR3 sequence is 17 residues long. Looked up from germline, CDR1 is MDHEN and CDR2 is SYDVKM. CDR3 sequence: CASSLFREPSSYNEQFF. The CDR3 nucleotides are TGTGCCAGCAGTTTATTTAGGGAGCCGAGCTCCTACAATGAGCAGTTCTTC.

The genes are TRBV7-9 and TRBJ1-1, with no clear D. With 5 bases removed from V and 1 base from J, the gap between germline ends came to 11 bases. CDR3 length equals 14 residues. Germline assignment: CDR1 SEHNR and CDR2 FQNEAQ (reference sequence). DNA for the CDR3: TGTGCCAGCAGCCTCGGGAAGGGGAACACTGAAGCTTTCTTT. This sequence encodes CASSLGKGNTEAFF.